This TCR beta chain was found in a study of T cells after posttransplantation cyclophosphamide. Trimming took off 8 bases at V and 10 bases at J, with 20 bases between the two ends. The CDR3 totals 13 residues. Germline V gene data show CDR1 as MNHEY and CDR2 as SVGAGI. Treatment was busulfan-fludarabine conditioning, a marrow graft, and cyclophosphamide on days +3 and +4. Repertoires were generated with immunoSEQ multiplex PCR, while TCRdb's copy carries only in-frame clones and drops some. The sample records roughly 6,400 clones, almost 85% being singletons. V usage is TRBV6-5 and J usage is TRBJ1-2; D call uncertain. This clonotype was obtained from a female patient between 50 and 59 years old who received an allogeneic stem cell transplant from a related donor, was CMV-positive, and had no GVHD. Certain T cells may be donor cells from the graft. Material: CD8+ T cells sorted from PBMCs, obtained 1404 days after allogeneic stem cell transplant with posttransplant cyclophosphamide. The CDR3 sequence: CASRAGGEVVYTF. The CDR3 coding sequence is TGTGCCAGCCGAGCAGGAGGAGAGGTAGTCTACACCTTC.